This T cell receptor (beta chain) appears in the sequencing data of a study of human T cells and chemical hapten exposure. Study-level information: Diphenylcyclopropenone doses were given weekly to the scalps of patients across the roughly 24-week study. Per-sample TCR yield variation was attributed mainly to small pooled library volume differences. Study-wide results and caveats: Sensitizing to DPC left TCRs with a frequency above 1 in 1000 unaltered.

Time point defined: patch test 1, 2 weeks after DPC sensitization. As to treatment: therapeutic diphenylcyclopropenone sensitization with weekly scalp DPC. This clonotype showed up just a few times. Its antigen is unknown. As originally analysed: Sample TCR counts, which ranged from about 20,000 to 700,000, had a median of about 100,000. TCRdb called the RACE reads again in MiXCR, with one record for every CDR3 protein. The V and J calls and clone size are TCRdb's, not the authors'. This table has about 120,000 distinct CDR3 sequences, 12% appearing once. Specimen: whole blood, collected in connection with sensitization to the hapten diphenylcyclopropenone (DPC). The origin of this receptor is a woman aged 50 to 60 with alopecia areata. Some clones in this sample may be carry-over from other donors' samples.

CDR3 amino acids: CASRKLAGGHEQFF. The CDR3 DNA sequence: TGTGCCAGCAGAAAGCTAGCGGGAGGTCATGAGCAGTTCTTC. V gene TRBV12-3 or TRBV12-4 combines with J gene TRBJ2-1; the match to TRBD2 covers 11 bases. V trimming: 6 bases; J trimming: 8 bases; junction bases outside the gene matches: 6. The CDR3 covers 14 residues.